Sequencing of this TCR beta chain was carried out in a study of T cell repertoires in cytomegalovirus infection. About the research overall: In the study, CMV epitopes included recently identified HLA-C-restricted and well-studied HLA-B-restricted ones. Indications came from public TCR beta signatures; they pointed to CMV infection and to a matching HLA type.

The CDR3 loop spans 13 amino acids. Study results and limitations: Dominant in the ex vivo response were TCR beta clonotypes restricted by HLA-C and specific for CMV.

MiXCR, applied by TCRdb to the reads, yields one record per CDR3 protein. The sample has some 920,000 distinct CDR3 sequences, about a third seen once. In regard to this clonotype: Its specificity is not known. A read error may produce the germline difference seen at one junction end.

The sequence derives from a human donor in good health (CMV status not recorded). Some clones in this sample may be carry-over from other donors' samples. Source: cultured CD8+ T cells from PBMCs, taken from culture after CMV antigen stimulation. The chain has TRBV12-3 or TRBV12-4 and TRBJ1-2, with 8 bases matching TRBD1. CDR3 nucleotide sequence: TGTGCCAGCAGTTACCCCGGGGGACAGGACGTTAACTTC. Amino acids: CASSYPGGQDVNF.